This TCR beta chain is drawn from a study of CD8 T cells in ankylosing spondylitis. TCRdb ran MiXCR on the 5' RACE reads and lists one entry per CDR3 protein. The sample holds about 130,000 distinct CDR3 sequences, around 9.3% seen once. CDR3 length equals 14 residues. V gave up 6 bases and J gave up 3 bases; unmatched junction bases: 5. This clonotype was seen repeatedly, ten times or more. This rearrangement joins TRBV12-3 or TRBV12-4 to TRBJ1-5, with 7 bases fitting TRBD1. This clonotype originated in a male donor with ankylosing spondylitis or in good health (not recorded which). The source material was blood, either unsorted or a sorted T cell fraction (not recorded which). The CDR3 protein is CASSPGQVNQPQHF. In DNA form, the CDR3 reads TGTGCCAGCAGCCCCGGACAGGTCAATCAGCCCCAGCATTTT.